These 11 T cell receptor beta chains were all obtained from the same sample, sequenced in a study of T cell responses to AZD1222 COVID-19 vaccine. Produced via immunoSEQ multiplex PCR; TCRdb's table is partial and in-frame only. The repertoire consists of about 180,000 clones, with 87% occurring once and the leading ten covering 2.6%. Source: peripheral blood, taken on day 0 of AZD1222 vaccination. Receptors were obtained from an adult in good health.

The chain has TRBV19 and TRBJ2-7; TRBD1 matches 8 bases. CDR1 LNHDA and CDR2 SQIVND come from the germline V gene (reference sequence). V was pared by 1 base and J by 4 bases, with 6 bases of the junction left unmatched. This CDR3 comprises 15 residues. The CDR3 loop is CASSIVSTGAYEQYF. The CDR3 bases are TGTGCCAGTAGTATAGTTTCGACAGGGGCATACGAGCAGTACTTC. The full variable domain, completed using reference TRBV19 and TRBJ2-7, is DGGITQSPKYLFRKEGQNVTLSCEQNLNHDAMYWYRQDPGQGLRLIYYSQIVNDFQKGDIAEGYSVSREKKESFPLTVTSAQKNPTAFYLCASSIVSTGAYEQYFGPGTRLTVT.

The chain carries TRBV4-1 and TRBJ2-7; D gene unclear. The CDR3 sequence is 15 residues long. V was pared by 1 base and J by 0 bases, with 10 bases between. CDR1 and CDR2 (germline): MGHRA, YSYEKL. DNA for the CDR3: TGCGCCAGCAGCCAAGGTTCGTCGACCTCCTACGAGCAGTACTTC. Translating it yields CASSQGSSTSYEQYF.

The chain combines TRBV25-1 with TRBJ1-6, with a tentative D call TRBD1 (6 bases). This CDR3 region has 15 residues. CDR1 is MGHDK, CDR2 SYGVNS, per germline. V was pared by 5 bases and J by 9 bases, with 17 bases between. CDR3 loop: CASSSPTGLSSPLHF. CDR3 nucleotides: TGTGCCAGCAGTTCCCCGACAGGTCTATCTTCACCCCTCCACTTT. The variable domain in full, completed from reference TRBV25-1 and TRBJ1-6, reads EADIYQTPRYLVIGTGKKITLECSQTMGHDKMYWYQQDPGMELHLIHYSYGVNSTEKGDLSSESTVSRIRTEHFPLTLESARPSHTSQYLCASSSPTGLSSPLHFGNGTRLTVT.

V and J are TRBV6-5 and TRBJ1-2; D is possibly TRBD1 (6 bases). CDR3 length equals 16 residues. Germline V gene sequence: CDR1 MNHEY, CDR2 SVGAGI. The V end lost 1 base, the J end lost 6 bases, and 18 bases lay between the germline ends. The DNA for the CDR3 is TGTGCCAGCAGTTACTTTCCCTCAGGGGAGAGGCATGGCTACACCTTC. It yields the protein CASSYFPSGERHGYTF.

This clone was counted only a few times. This chain uses TRBV19 with TRBJ1-2; the D is unclear. The CDR3 length is 15 residues. V shed 5 bases and J shed 1 base, with 14 bases lying between them. Germline V gene sequence: CDR1 LNHDA, CDR2 SQIVND (reference sequence). The CDR3 DNA follows: TGTGCCAGTAGTCCATACCAGGATTTTAACTATGGCTACACCTTC. Its translation is CASSPYQDFNYGYTF.

The genes are TRBV18 and TRBJ2-2, with TRBD1 matching 10 bases. This CDR3 is 16 amino acids long. V trimming: 6 bases; J trimming: 5 bases; junction bases outside the gene matches: 9. Germline V gives CDR1 KGHSH, CDR2 LQKENI. This chain's CDR3 is CASSPTRQGATGELFF. The CDR3 DNA sequence: TGTGCCAGCTCGCCCACAAGACAGGGGGCAACCGGGGAGCTGTTTTTT.

This chain uses TRBV11-2 with TRBJ1-3; 7 nucleotides align to TRBD1. Germline V gene lookup returns CDR1 SGHAT and CDR2 FQNNGV. V shed 5 bases and J 0 bases; nucleotides not matched to a gene: 13. The CDR3 runs to 18 residues. CDR3 sequence: CASSARDRLDYSGNTIYF. The CDR3, as DNA: TGTGCCAGCAGCGCTCGGGACAGACTCGACTACTCTGGAAACACCATATATTTT.

This clone was observed once. The chain has TRBV24-1 and TRBJ2-6; tentative D call: TRBD2 (5 bases). V was clipped by 3 bases and J by 0 bases, with 11 bases between them. CDR3 length: 17 residues. CDR1 is KGHDR, CDR2 SFDVKD, per germline. In DNA, the CDR3 is TGTGCCACCAGTGATCCAACCCGGGACTCTGGGGCCAACGTCCTGACTTTC. It specifies CATSDPTRDSGANVLTF.

The chain has TRBV4-1 and TRBJ2-7; TRBD2 matches at 10 bases. The CDR3 is made up of 17 amino acids. Germline assignment: CDR1 MGHRA and CDR2 YSYEKL. The V segment lost 3 bases and the J segment 2 bases; nucleotides outside the gene matches: 10. CDR3: CASSHVSAGGPTYEQYF. The CDR3 DNA sequence: TGCGCCAGCAGCCATGTGTCAGCGGGAGGGCCGACCTACGAGCAGTACTTC.

This rearrangement joins TRBV7-2 to TRBJ1-5; 7 bases align to TRBD1. This CDR3 comprises 15 residues. Looked up from germline, CDR1 is SGHTA and CDR2 is FQGNSA. The V segment lost 0 bases and the J segment 6 bases; nucleotides outside the gene matches: 5. The DNA for the CDR3 is TGTGCCAGCAGCTTAGCGGGGAACAGGGGTCAGCCCCAGCATTTT. The encoded protein is CASSLAGNRGQPQHF.

The count of this clone is one. The V gene is TRBV2, the J gene TRBJ1-5, with 8 bases aligning to TRBD1. Looked up from germline, CDR1 is SNHLY and CDR2 is FYNNEI. V lost 4 bases and J lost 2; bases outside the gene matches: 1. This CDR3 has 14 residues. CDR3 sequence reads: CASSGGQGNQPQHF. The CDR3 DNA reads as TGTGCCAGCAGTGGGGGACAGGGCAATCAGCCCCAGCATTTT. The full variable domain, its missing parts supplied by reference TRBV2 and TRBJ1-5, is EPEVTQTPSHQVTQMGQEVILRCVPISNHLYFYWYRQILGQKVEFLVSFYNNEISEKSEIFDDQFSVERPDGSNFTLKIRSTKLEDSAMYFCASSGGQGNQPQHFGDGTRLSIL.